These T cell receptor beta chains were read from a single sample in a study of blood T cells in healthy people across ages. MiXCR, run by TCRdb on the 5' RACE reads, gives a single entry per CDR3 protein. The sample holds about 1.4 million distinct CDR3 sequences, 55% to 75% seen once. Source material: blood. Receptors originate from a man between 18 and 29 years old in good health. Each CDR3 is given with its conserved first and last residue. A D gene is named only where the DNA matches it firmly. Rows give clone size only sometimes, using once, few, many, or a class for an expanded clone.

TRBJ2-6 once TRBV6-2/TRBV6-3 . TGTGCCAGCAGTTACTCGATAGGGGCAGAGATCCCTGGGGCCAACGTCCTGACTTTC CASSYSIGAEIPGANVLTF
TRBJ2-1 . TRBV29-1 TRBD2 TGCAGCGTTGAAAACTACTTAGCGGGGGGCTACAATGAGCAGTTCTTC CSVENYLAGGYNEQFF
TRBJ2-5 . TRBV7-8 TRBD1 TGTGCCAGCAGCTCTAGACAGGGGCCCGAAGAGACCCAGTACTTC CASSSRQGPEETQYF
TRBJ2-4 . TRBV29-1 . TGCAGCGTTATAACAATAAGGGTCAATGAGCAGTACTTC CSVITIRVNEQYF
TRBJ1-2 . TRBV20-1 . TGCAGTGCAACTCCCGGGTTGGACTATGGCTACACCTTC CSATPGLDYGYTF
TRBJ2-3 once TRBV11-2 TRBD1 TGTCCCAGCAGCTTAAAGGGGGCTCACACAGATACGCAGTATTTT CPSSLKGAHTDTQYF
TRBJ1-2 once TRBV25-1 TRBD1 TGTGCCAGCAGTGAATGGTTGGAAGCAGGGGGCACCTACACCTTC CASSEWLEAGGTYTF
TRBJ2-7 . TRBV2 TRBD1 TGTGCCAGCAGTGTCCGGGACAGGGTAAATGAGCAGTACTTC CASSVRDRVNEQYF
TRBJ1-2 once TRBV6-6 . TGTGCCAGCACCCCGAGCAGCGGTGGACATGGCTACACCTTC CASTPSSGGHGYTF
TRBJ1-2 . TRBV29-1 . TGCAGCGTTGAAGGATTGTGGGGGCGGAAAAACTATGGCTACACCTTC CSVEGLWGRKNYGYTF
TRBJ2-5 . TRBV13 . TGTGCCAGCAGCTCCACCAACAGGGTTACAGAGACCCAGTACTTC CASSSTNRVTETQYF
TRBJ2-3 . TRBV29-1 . TGCAGCGAATTGACAGCCCAGGCGACGGATACGCAGTATTTT CSELTAQATDTQYF
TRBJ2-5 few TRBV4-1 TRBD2 TGCGCCAGCAGCCGGAGGGAGGGTGTTGGAGAGACCCAGTACTTC CASSRREGVGETQYF
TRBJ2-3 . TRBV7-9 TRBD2 TGTGCCAGCAGAATACTAGCGGGGGAGCGAGATACGCAGTATTTT CASRILAGERDTQYF
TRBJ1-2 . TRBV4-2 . TGTGCCAGCAGCCAGGCGATTGCCCTGGGTAACTATGGCTACACCTTC CASSQAIALGNYGYTF
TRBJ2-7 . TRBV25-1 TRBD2 TGTGCCAGCAGTGACCCCGGGGGGTACAGCGGGAGTTTGTACGAGCAGTACTTC CASSDPGGYSGSLYEQYF
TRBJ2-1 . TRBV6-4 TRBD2 TGTGCCAGCAGTGACTCATGGAGCGGGGGGCCCCATGAGCAGTTCTTC CASSDSWSGGPHEQFF
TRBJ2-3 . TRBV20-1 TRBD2 TGCAGTGCTCAACTAGCGGGAGTGCCAGATACGCAGTATTTT CSAQLAGVPDTQYF
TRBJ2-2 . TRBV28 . TGTGCCAGCAGCATAACAGGGCACACCGGGGAGCTGTTTTTT CASSITGHTGELFF
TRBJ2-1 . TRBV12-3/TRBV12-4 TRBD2 TGTGCCAGCAGTGCAGTCATAGCGGGGGGATCCTACAATGAGCAGTTCTTC CASSAVIAGGSYNEQFF
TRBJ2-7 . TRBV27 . TGTGCCAGCAGAATCGGGGGCGGTTACGAGCAGTACTTC CASRIGGGYEQYF
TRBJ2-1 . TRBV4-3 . TGCGCCAGCAGCCACCTCCCCTGGCAAGGCGCGGTTGATTGGGCACACAATGAGCAGTTCTTC CASSHLPWQGAVDWAHNEQFF
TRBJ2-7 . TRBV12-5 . TGTGCTAGTGGTTTTCGGCCAGCATTGAGGGACGAGCAGTACTTC CASGFRPALRDEQYF
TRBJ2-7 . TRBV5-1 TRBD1 TGCGCCAACAGGGCGTCGGGACAGGGGGAATACGAGCAGTACTTC CANRASGQGEYEQYF
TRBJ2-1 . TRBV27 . TGTGCATGTGGGGTGAGAGGCTACAATGAGCAGTTCTTC CACGVRGYNEQFF
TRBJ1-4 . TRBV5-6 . TGTGCCAGCAGCTTGGGAGGTATACAGCCAGAAAAACTGTTTTTT CASSLGGIQPEKLFF